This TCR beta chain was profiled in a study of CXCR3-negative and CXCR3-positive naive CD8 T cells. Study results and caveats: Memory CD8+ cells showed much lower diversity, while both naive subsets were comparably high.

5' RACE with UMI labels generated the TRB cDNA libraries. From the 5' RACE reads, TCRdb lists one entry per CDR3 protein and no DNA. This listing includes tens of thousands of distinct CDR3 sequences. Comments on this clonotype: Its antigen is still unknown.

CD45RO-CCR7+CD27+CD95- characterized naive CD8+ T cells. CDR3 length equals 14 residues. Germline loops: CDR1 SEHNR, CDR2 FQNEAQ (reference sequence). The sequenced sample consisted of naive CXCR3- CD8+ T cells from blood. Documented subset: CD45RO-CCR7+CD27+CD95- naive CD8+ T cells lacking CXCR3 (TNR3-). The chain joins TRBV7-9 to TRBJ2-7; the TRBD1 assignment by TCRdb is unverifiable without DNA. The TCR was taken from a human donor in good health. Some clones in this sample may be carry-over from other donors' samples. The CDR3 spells CASSWSRGTYEQYF.